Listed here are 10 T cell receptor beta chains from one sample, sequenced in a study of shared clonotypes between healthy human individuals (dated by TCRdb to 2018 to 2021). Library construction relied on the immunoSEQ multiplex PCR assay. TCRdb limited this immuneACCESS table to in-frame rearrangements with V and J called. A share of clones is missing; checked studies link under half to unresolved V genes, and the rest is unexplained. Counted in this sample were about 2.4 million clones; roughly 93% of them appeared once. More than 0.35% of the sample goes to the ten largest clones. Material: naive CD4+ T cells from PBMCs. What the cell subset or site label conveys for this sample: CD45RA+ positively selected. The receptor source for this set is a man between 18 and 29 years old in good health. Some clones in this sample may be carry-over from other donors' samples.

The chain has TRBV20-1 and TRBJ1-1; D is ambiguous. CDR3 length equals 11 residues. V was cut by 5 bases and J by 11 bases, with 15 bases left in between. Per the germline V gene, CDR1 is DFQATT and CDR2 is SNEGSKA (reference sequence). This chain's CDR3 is CSASGREAAFF. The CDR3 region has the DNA TGCAGTGCTTCCGGGAGGGAGGCCGCTTTCTTT.

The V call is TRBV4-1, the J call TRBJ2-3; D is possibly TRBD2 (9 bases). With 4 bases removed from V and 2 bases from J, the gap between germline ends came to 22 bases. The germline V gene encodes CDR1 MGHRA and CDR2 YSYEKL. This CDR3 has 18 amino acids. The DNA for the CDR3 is TGCGCCAGCAGCCCCAGGGGGCGGGAGGGACCTGACACAGATACGCAGTATTTT. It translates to CASSPRGREGPDTDTQYF.

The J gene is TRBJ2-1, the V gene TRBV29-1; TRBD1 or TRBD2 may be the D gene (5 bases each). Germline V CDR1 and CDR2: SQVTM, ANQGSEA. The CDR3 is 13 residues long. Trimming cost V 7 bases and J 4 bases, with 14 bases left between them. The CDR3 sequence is CSANRDGYNEQFF. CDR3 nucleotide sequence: TGCAGCGCCAATAGGGACGGGTACAATGAGCAGTTCTTC.

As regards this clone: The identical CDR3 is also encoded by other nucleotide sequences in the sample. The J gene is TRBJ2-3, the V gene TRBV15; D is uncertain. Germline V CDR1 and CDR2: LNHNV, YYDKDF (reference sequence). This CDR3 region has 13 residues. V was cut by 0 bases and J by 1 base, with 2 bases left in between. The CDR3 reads CATSREGTDTQYF. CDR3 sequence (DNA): TGTGCCACCAGCAGAGAGGGCACAGATACGCAGTATTTT.

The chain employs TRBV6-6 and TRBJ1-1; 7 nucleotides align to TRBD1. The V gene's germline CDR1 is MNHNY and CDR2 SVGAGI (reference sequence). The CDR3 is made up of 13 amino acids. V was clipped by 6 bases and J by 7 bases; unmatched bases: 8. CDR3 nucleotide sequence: TGTGCCAGCAGAATCCCAGGGGGAGTTGAAGCTTTCTTT. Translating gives CASRIPGGVEAFF.

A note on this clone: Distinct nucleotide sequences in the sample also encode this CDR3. The CDR3 protein is CASSEQGVSYEQYF. In DNA, the CDR3 is TGCGCCAGCAGCGAACAGGGTGTGTCCTACGAGCAGTACTTC. The rearrangement joins TRBV5-1 to TRBJ2-7; possibly TRBD1 for D (6 bases). The CDR3 length is 14 residues. Germline lookup yields CDR1 SGHRS and CDR2 YFSETQ. V was clipped by 4 bases and J by 1 base, with 12 bases between them. The full variable domain, its missing parts supplied by reference TRBV5-1 and TRBJ2-7, is KAGVTQTPRYLIKTRGQQVTLSCSPISGHRSVSWYQQTPGQGLQFLFEYFSETQRNKGNFPGRFSGRQFSNSRSEMNVSTLELGDSALYLCASSEQGVSYEQYFGPGTRLTVT.

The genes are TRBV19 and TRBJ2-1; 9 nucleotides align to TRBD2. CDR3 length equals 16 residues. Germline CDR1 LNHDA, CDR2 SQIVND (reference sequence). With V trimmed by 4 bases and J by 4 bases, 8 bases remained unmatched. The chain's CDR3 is CASSKGAGGLYNEQFF. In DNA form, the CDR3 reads TGTGCCAGTAGTAAGGGGGCGGGAGGGTTGTACAATGAGCAGTTCTTC.

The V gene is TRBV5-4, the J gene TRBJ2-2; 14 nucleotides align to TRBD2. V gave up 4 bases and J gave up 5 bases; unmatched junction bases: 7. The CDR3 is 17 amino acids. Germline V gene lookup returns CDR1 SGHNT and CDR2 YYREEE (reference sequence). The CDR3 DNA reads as TGTGCCAGCAGCACTCGACTAGCGGGAGGGGGTACCGGGGAGCTGTTTTTT. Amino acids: CASSTRLAGGGTGELFF. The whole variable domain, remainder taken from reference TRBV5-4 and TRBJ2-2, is ETGVTQSPTHLIKTRGQQVTLRCSSQSGHNTVSWYQQALGQGPQFIFQYYREEENGRGNFPPRFSGLQFPNYSSELNVNALELDDSALYLCASSTRLAGGGTGELFFGEGSRLTVL.

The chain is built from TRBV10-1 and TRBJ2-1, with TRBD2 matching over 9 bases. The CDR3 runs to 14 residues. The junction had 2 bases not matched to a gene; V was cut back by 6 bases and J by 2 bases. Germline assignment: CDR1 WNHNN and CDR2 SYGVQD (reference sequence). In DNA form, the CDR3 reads TGCGCCAGCAGGGCTAGCGGGGCCTACAATGAGCAGTTCTTC. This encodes CASRASGAYNEQFF.

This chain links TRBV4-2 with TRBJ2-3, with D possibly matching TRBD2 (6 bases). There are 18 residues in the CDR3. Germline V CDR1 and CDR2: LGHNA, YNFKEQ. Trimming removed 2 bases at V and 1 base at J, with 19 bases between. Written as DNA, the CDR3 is TGTGCCAGCAGCCAACTAGCTATTGTCGGGAGACGCACAGATACGCAGTATTTT. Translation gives CASSQLAIVGRRTDTQYF.